This T cell receptor (beta chain) was sequenced during a study of blood T cell repertoires in COVID-19. On the study more broadly: Sites across the United States, Italy and Spain contributed samples from acute and convalescent COVID-19.

The CDR3 spans 17 residues. Trimming shortened V by 1 base and J by 4 bases, and 20 bases separated the two germline ends. From germline, CDR1 is LGHNA and CDR2 YNFKEQ. Authors' analysis steps: It was from reference gene primer amplification that nucleated cell counts were estimated. Assay: immunoSEQ multiplex PCR; the TCRdb copy retains only in-frame clones and omits some. V and J calls and clone size are copied from that table; D and trimming were computed from the DNA. This sample has 280,000 or so clones, with 90% found just once. Clinical history as reported by participants underpinned cohort assignment.

Sequences were obtained from PBMCs or T cells enriched from blood (not recorded which). The chain couples TRBV4-2 to TRBJ2-7; a weak D match, TRBD2 (6 bases). The receptor comes from a woman aged 18-35 years with acute COVID-19. The CDR3 loop is CASSQGLIGSRLYEQYF. CDR3 coding DNA: TGTGCCAGCAGCCAAGGGTTGATCGGGAGTCGGCTTTACGAGCAGTACTTC.